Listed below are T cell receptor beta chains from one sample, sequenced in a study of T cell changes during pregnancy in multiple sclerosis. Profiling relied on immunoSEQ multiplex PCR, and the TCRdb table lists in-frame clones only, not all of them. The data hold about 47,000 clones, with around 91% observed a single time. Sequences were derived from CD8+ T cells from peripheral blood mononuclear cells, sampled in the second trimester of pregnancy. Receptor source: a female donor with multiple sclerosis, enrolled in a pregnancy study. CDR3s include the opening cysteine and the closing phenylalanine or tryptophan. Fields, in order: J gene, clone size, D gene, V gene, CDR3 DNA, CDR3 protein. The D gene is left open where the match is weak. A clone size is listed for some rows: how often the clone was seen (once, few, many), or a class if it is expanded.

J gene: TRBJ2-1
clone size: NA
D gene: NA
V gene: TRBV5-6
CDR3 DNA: TGTGCCAGCCTTAGCGGAACCTACAATGAGCAGTTCTTC
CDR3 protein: CASLSGTYNEQFF

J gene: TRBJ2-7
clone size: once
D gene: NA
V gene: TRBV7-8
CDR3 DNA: TGTGCCAGCAGCACCGACGGTGTTAGCAGTACCTACGAGCAGTACTTC
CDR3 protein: CASSTDGVSSTYEQYF

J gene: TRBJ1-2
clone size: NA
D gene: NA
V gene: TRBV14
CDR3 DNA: TGTGCCAGCAGCCAAGGACTCGGCTATGGCTACACCTTC
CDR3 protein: CASSQGLGYGYTF

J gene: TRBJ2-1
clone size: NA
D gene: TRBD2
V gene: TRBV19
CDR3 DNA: TGTGCCAGTAAATGGCTAGCGGGAGACAATGAGCAGTTCTTC
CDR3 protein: CASKWLAGDNEQFF

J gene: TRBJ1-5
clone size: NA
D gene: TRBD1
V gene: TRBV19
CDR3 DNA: TGTGCCAGTAGTACCCGACAGGGCCGGATGGGCAATCAGCCCCAGCATTTT
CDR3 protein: CASSTRQGRMGNQPQHF

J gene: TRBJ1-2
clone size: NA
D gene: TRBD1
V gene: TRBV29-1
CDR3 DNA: TGCAGCGTTGGGACAGGGGAAAAAGCTAACTATGGCTACACCTTC
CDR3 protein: CSVGTGEKANYGYTF

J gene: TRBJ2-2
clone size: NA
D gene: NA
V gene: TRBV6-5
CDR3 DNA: TGTGCCAGCAGCACCACACAGGGTTCCGGGGAGCTGTTTTTT
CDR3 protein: CASSTTQGSGELFF

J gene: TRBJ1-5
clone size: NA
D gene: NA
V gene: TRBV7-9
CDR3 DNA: TGTGCCAGCGGCCCGGAGGGCCAGCCCCAGCATTTT
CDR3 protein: CASGPEGQPQHF

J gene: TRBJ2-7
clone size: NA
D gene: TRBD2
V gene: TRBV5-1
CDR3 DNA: TGCGCCAGCAGCTTAGGATCGTTGGCTAGCGGGGGCCTCGGCCAGTACTTC
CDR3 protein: CASSLGSLASGGLGQYF

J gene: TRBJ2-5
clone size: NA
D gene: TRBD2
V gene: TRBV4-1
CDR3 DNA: TGCGCCAGCAGCCAAGCGGCTAGCGGGGGAGAAGAGACCCAGTACTTC
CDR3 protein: CASSQAASGGEETQYF

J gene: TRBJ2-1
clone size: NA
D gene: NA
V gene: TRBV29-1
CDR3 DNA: TGCAGCGCCCACGGGGAGCCCAACATAAACAATGAGCAGTTCTTC
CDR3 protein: CSAHGEPNINNEQFF

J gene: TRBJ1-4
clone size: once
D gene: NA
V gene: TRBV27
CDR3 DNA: TGTGCCAGCAGGCGGGCGGGAGCAACTAATGAAAAACTGTTTTTT
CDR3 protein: CASRRAGATNEKLFF

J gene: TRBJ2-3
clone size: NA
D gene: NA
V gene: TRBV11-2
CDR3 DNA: TGTGCCAGCAGCTGGACCTCGGGAGCGGATACGCAGTATTTT
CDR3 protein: CASSWTSGADTQYF

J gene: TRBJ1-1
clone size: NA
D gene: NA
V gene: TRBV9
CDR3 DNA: TGTGCCAGCAGCGTAGGTGGGGGGGGGACTGAAGCTTTCTTT
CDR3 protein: CASSVGGGGTEAFF

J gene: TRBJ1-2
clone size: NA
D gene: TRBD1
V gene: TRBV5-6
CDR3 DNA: TGTGCCAGCAGCTTGTGGGTATCAGGGGGCGGAAACTATGGCTACACCTTC
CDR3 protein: CASSLWVSGGGNYGYTF

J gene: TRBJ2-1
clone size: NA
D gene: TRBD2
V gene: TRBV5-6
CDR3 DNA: TGTGCCAGCAGCTTGGGACTAGCGGACGACAATGAGCAGTTCTTC
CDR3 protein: CASSLGLADDNEQFF

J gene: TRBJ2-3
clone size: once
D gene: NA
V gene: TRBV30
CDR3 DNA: TGTGCCTGGACGGATACGGGGGCAGATACGCAGTATTTT
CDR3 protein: CAWTDTGADTQYF

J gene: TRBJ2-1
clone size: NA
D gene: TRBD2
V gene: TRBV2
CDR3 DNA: TGTGCCAGCATCGGGGTAGGACTAGTCCTTACGAATGAGCAGTTCTTC
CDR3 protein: CASIGVGLVLTNEQFF

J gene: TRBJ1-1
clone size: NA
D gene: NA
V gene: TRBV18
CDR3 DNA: TGTGCCAGCTCACCAGGGGGGGAAGCCATGAACACTGAAGCTTTCTTT
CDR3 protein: CASSPGGEAMNTEAFF

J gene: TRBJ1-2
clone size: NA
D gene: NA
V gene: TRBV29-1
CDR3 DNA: TGCAGCGTCAGACCGGGACCGGGGACTATTAATGGCTACACCTTC
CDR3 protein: CSVRPGPGTINGYTF

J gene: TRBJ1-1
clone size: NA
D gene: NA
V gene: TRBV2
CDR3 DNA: TGTGCCAGCAGTGATGGGGCCGACGGGCGGGAAGCTTTCTTT
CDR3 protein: CASSDGADGREAFF

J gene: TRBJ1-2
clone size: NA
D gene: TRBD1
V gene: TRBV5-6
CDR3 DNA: TGTGCCAGCAGCTTCTCGACAGGGATTGGTTACGTGAATGGCTACACCTTC
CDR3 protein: CASSFSTGIGYVNGYTF

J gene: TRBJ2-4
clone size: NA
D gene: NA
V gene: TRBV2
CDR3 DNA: TGTGCCAGCGCGTTTGTCGGCAAAAACATTCAGTACTTC
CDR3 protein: CASAFVGKNIQYF

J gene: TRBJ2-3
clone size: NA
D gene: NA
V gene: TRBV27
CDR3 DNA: TGTGCCAGCAGTTTATTGTTGAATGGAGCCACGGCGACAGATACGCAGTATTTT
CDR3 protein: CASSLLLNGATATDTQYF

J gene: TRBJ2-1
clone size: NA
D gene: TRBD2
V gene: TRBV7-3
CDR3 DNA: TGTGCCAGCAGCCTACTAGCGGGTTCCTACAATGAGCAGTTCTTC
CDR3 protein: CASSLLAGSYNEQFF

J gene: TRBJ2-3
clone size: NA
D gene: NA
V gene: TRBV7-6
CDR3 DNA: TGTGCCAGCAGCCCCCGGGAAGATACGCAGTATTTT
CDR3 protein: CASSPREDTQYF

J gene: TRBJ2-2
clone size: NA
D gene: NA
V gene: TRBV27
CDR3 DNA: TGTGCCAGCTCCCGGGGTTACGGGGAGCTGTTTTTT
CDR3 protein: CASSRGYGELFF

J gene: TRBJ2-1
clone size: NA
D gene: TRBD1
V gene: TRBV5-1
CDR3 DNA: TGCGCCAGCAGCTTGGCCCGGACAGGGACGGGGCTCTACAATGAGCAGTTCTTC
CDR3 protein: CASSLARTGTGLYNEQFF

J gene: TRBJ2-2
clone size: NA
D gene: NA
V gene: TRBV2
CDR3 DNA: TGTGCCAGCAGTGATCAGGGCGTGGGGCCCGGGGAGCTGTTTTTT
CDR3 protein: CASSDQGVGPGELFF

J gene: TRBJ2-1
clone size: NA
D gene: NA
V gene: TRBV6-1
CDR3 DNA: TGTGCCAGCAGCTCGGGACTCCACGGTGCGGATGAGCAGTTCTTC
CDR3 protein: CASSSGLHGADEQFF

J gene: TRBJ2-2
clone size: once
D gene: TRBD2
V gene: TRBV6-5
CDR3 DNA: TGTGCCAGCAGTCGGGGGGAGAACACCGGGGAGCTGTTTTTT
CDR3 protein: CASSRGENTGELFF

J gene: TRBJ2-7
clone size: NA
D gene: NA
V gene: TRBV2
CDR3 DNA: TGTGCCAGCAGGGAGGGGGCAGGTGCGTCCTACGAGCAGTACTTC
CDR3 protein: CASREGAGASYEQYF

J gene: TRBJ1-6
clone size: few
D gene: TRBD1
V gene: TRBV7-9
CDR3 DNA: TGTGCCAGCAGCTGGACAGGGGCCGGGGATTCACCCCTCCACTTT
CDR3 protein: CASSWTGAGDSPLHF

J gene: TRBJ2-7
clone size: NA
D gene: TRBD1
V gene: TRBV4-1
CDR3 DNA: TGCGCCAGCAGCCAAGGGCCAGGGGGCGACGAGCAGTACTTC
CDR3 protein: CASSQGPGGDEQYF

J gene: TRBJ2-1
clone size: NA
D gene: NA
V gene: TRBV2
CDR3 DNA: TGTGCCAGCAGTGAAGGCGGCACGGTCCCACCAACTGAGCAGTTCTTC
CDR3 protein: CASSEGGTVPPTEQFF

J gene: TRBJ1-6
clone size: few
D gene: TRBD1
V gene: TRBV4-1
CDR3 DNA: TGCGCCAGCAGCCAGACACAGGGGGCGGTTTCACCCCTCCACTTT
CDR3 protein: CASSQTQGAVSPLHF

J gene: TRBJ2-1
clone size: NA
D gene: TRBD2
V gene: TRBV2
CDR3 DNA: TGTGCCAGCAGTGACTGGACTAGCGGGGGACCCGGCTCCTACAATGAGCAGTTCTTC
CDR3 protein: CASSDWTSGGPGSYNEQFF